These 23 T cell receptor beta chains originate from one sample sequenced in a study of shared clonotypes between healthy human individuals. Generated by immunoSEQ multiplex PCR, the TCRdb table keeps only in-frame clones and is missing some. In the table there are about half a million clones, roughly 80% of which are singletons. Sequencing was performed on PBMCs. These receptors all come from a woman aged 40 to 49 in good health. Some clones in this sample may be carry-over from other donors' samples.

V is TRBV5-6 and J is TRBJ2-1; 11 bases are a match to TRBD1. The CDR3 is 14 residues long. The V gene end was trimmed by 4 bases and the J gene end by 8 bases; junction bases not matched to a gene: 5. In germline, CDR1 is SGHDT, CDR2 YYEEEE. The CDR3 DNA is TGTGCCAGCAGCAGGACAGGGGGCGTGGATGAGCAGTTCTTC. Translating gives CASSRTGGVDEQFF.

This clone has a handful of counts. J is TRBJ2-7 and V is TRBV4-2; D is unresolved. The CDR3 contains 15 residues. V lost 0 bases to trimming and J lost 2 bases, with 11 bases between them. CDR1 and CDR2 from the germline V gene are LGHNA and YNFKEQ. The CDR3 loop is CASSQEQRPAYEQYF. CDR3 nucleotide sequence: TGTGCCAGCAGCCAAGAGCAAAGGCCGGCCTACGAGCAGTACTTC.

Details on this clone: One base separates it from a far larger clone, so it is likely a read error. V gene TRBV4-1 combines with J gene TRBJ1-1; the D gene is possibly TRBD1 (6 bases). This CDR3 comprises 14 residues. Germline V gives CDR1 MGHRA, CDR2 YSYEKL. CDR3 residues: CASTQRGAGTEAFF. DNA for the CDR3: TGCGCCAGCACCCAACGGGGGGCTGGGACTGAAGCTTTCTTT.

A note on this clone: Given a far larger clone just one base away, this is likely a sequencing read error. The chain has TRBV6-1 and TRBJ2-7; TRBD1 matches at 10 bases. The CDR3 is 14 amino acids. The germline V gene encodes CDR1 MNHNS and CDR2 SASEGT. The CDR3 sequence: CASRGTGESYEQCF. CDR3 bases: TGTGCCAGCAGGGGGACAGGGGAGTCCTACGAGCAGTGCTTC.

The chain carries TRBV19 and TRBJ2-7; D perhaps matches TRBD1 (5 bases). The CDR3 length is 14 residues. CDR1 is LNHDA, CDR2 SQIVND, per germline (reference sequence). Trimming removed 2 bases from V and 6 bases from J, with 14 bases in between. The CDR3 DNA follows: TGTGCCAGTAGTATATTGCTGGGGCAGGCCGAGCAGTACTTC. It yields the protein CASSILLGQAEQYF. The full variable domain, rest sourced from reference TRBV19 and TRBJ2-7, is DGGITQSPKYLFRKEGQNVTLSCEQNLNHDAMYWYRQDPGQGLRLIYYSQIVNDFQKGDIAEGYSVSREKKESFPLTVTSAQKNPTAFYLCASSILLGQAEQYFGPGTRLTVT.

About this clone itself: With a far larger clone one base away, a read error is the likely cause. In the same sample, other DNA sequences code for this CDR3. The CDR3 sequence is CASSIQGRGYTF. The CDR3 region has the DNA TGTGCCTCGTCGATACAGGGTCGGGGCTACACCTTC. The rearrangement links TRBV10-3 to TRBJ1-2, with D tentatively TRBD1 (6 bases). With 11 bases removed from V and 8 bases from J, the gap between germline ends came to 18 bases. This CDR3 has 12 residues. Germline CDR1 is ENHRY and CDR2 is SYGVKD.

V is TRBV6-4 and J is TRBJ2-3; 9 nucleotides agree with TRBD1. The CDR3 is 16 residues long. The V gene's germline CDR1 is MRHNA and CDR2 SNTAGT. V gave up 2 bases and J gave up 2 bases; unmatched junction bases: 5. The CDR3 DNA reads as TGTGCCAGCAGTGACGGGAGGACAGGGGACACAGATACGCAGTATTTT. Translating gives CASSDGRTGDTDTQYF.

The chain links TRBV11-2 to TRBJ2-3; 7 nucleotides align to TRBD2. This CDR3 is 15 amino acids long. Germline V gene data show CDR1 as SGHAT and CDR2 as FQNNGV. V was clipped by 0 bases and J by 9 bases; unmatched bases: 9. CDR3 sequence reads: CASSLDGTISNTQYF. The CDR3 nucleotides are TGTGCCAGCAGCTTAGATGGGACTATTAGTAACACGCAGTATTTT.

A word on this clone: The likely explanation is a read error, given a far larger clone one base away. The sample holds other DNA sequences that translate to the same CDR3. The genes are TRBV11-3 and TRBJ2-3, with a possible D match to TRBD2 (5 bases). CDR1 is SGHNT, CDR2 YENEEA, per germline. The CDR3 totals 14 residues. CDR3 nucleotides: TGTGCAAGCAGCTTAGGGAGTAACACAGATACGCAGTATTTT. It codes for CASSLGSNTDTQYF.

V gene TRBV15 combines with J gene TRBJ2-5, with unresolved D. CDR1 is LNHNV, CDR2 YYDKDF, per germline (reference sequence). The CDR3 totals 15 residues. V was cut by 5 bases and J by 5 bases, with 18 bases left in between. The CDR3 DNA sequence: TGTGCCACCAGCGCCTCCCCGGGCCCCCAGGAGACCCAGTACTTC. This codes for CATSASPGPQETQYF.

This chain connects TRBV2 to TRBJ2-3; weak D call: TRBD1 (5 bases). The CDR3 loop spans 15 amino acids. CDR1 and CDR2 from the germline V gene are SNHLY and FYNNEI. V dropped 4 bases and J dropped 1 base, with 12 bases sitting between them. DNA for the CDR3: TGTGCCAGCAGTGCCCAGGGATCTCGCACAGATACGCAGTATTTT. It yields the protein CASSAQGSRTDTQYF.

This chain uses TRBV28 with TRBJ1-1; no clear D. Between the trimmed V and J ends, which lost 4 bases and 5 bases, there was a span of 11 bases. CDR1 MDHEN and CDR2 SYDVKM come from the germline V gene. This CDR3 comprises 13 residues. CDR3: CASSYKGWTEAFF. Here the CDR3 DNA reads TGTGCCAGCAGTTATAAGGGTTGGACTGAAGCTTTCTTT.

This clone was seen a handful of times. As DNA, the CDR3 is TGTGCCAGCTCACCAACAGCGGGAGCAGTAATGAATGAGCAGTTCTTC. Its translation: CASSPTAGAVMNEQFF. The chain recombines TRBV18 with TRBJ2-1, with TRBD2 matching over 8 bases. CDR1 and CDR2 from the germline V gene are KGHSH and LQKENI. The CDR3 runs to 16 residues. Trimming cost V 2 bases and J 7 bases; bases outside gene matches: 10.

The J gene is TRBJ1-2, the V gene TRBV6-5; D is ambiguous. V gave up 4 bases and J gave up 4 bases, with 16 bases separating them. The germline V gene has CDR1 MNHEY and CDR2 SVGAGI. The CDR3 runs to 15 residues. The CDR3 DNA follows: TGTGCCAGCAGTTCCCGAGGGAGGGCGGGCTATGGCTACACCTTC. Protein product: CASSSRGRAGYGYTF.

This clone was recorded only once. The chain has TRBV30 and TRBJ1-1, with D unresolved. The CDR3 contains 13 residues. V dropped 4 bases and J dropped 5 bases, with 14 bases sitting between them. Germline values: CDR1 GTSNPN, CDR2 SVGIG (reference sequence). The CDR3 coding sequence is TGTGCCTGGACGGGATACAGAACAACTGAAGCTTTCTTT. This sequence encodes CAWTGYRTTEAFF. Drawing the rest from reference TRBV30 and TRBJ1-1, the complete variable domain is SQTIHQWPATLVQPVGSPLSLECTVEGTSNPNLYWYRQAAGRGLQLLFYSVGIGQISSEVPQNLSASRPQDRQFILSSKKLLLSDSGFYLCAWTGYRTTEAFFGQGTRLTVV.

The V call is TRBV4-3, the J call TRBJ2-3, with D uncertain. V was shortened by 1 base and J by 0 bases, with 5 bases between the two germline ends. Germline CDR1 is LGHNA and CDR2 is YSLEER. This CDR3 has 14 amino acids. The CDR3 sequence: CASSQGDSTDTQYF. Here the CDR3 DNA reads TGCGCCAGCAGCCAAGGAGATAGCACAGATACGCAGTATTTT.

Regarding this clone: It differs at one base from a far larger clone, so likely a read error. This specimen includes other DNA sequences encoding the same CDR3. The chain carries TRBV27 and TRBJ2-1; D ambiguous. The CDR3 totals 11 residues. Trimming shortened V by 2 bases and J by 7 bases, and 3 bases separated the two germline ends. CDR1 is MNHEY, CDR2 SMNVEV, per germline (reference sequence). The DNA for the CDR3 is TGTGCCAGCAGTTTAGGGAATGAGCAGTTCTTC. Protein: CASSLGNEQFF.

The rearrangement joins TRBV14 to TRBJ2-7; 8 bases agree with TRBD1. From germline, CDR1 is SGHDN and CDR2 FVKESK. Germline trimming cut 1 base from V and 4 bases from J; bases unmatched to any gene: 6. CDR3 length: 15 amino acids. CDR3 in amino acids: CASSQVGQGVYEQYF. CDR3 coding DNA: TGTGCCAGCAGCCAAGTAGGACAGGGCGTTTACGAGCAGTACTTC.

This chain uses TRBV5-4 with TRBJ2-7; 7 bases align to TRBD1. CDR3 length equals 15 residues. V lost 4 bases and J lost 2; bases outside the gene matches: 9. The germline CDR1 and CDR2 sequences are SGHNT and YYREEE (reference sequence). The CDR3 spells CASSAPGQKAYEQYF. CDR3 DNA sequence: TGTGCCAGCAGCGCGCCGGGACAGAAAGCCTACGAGCAGTACTTC.

The rearrangement uses TRBV28 and TRBJ2-5, with D possibly matching TRBD1 (5 bases). Trimming stripped 3 bases from V and 3 bases from J, with 20 bases between. The germline V gene encodes CDR1 MDHEN and CDR2 SYDVKM. The CDR3 runs to 17 residues. DNA of the CDR3: TGTGCCAGCAGTTTTCCCGGGCAGGGCACTTCTAAAGAGACCCAGTACTTC. Protein: CASSFPGQGTSKETQYF.

This clone was recorded once. J is TRBJ2-7 and V is TRBV6-5; D uncertain. V was trimmed by 2 bases and J by 2 bases, leaving 7 bases between them. This CDR3 comprises 13 residues. The germline V gene encodes CDR1 MNHEY and CDR2 SVGAGI. CDR3 region: CASSYTMTYEQYF. Written as DNA, the CDR3 is TGTGCCAGCAGTTACACTATGACCTACGAGCAGTACTTC.

The V and J genes are TRBV7-6 and TRBJ2-5; the match to TRBD2 covers 8 bases. With 5 bases clipped from V and 4 bases from J, the junction kept 6 bases outside the gene matches. The CDR3 is made up of 14 amino acids. Looked up from germline, CDR1 is SGHVS and CDR2 is FNYEAQ. The CDR3 is CASSTSGRGETQYF. CDR3 in DNA: TGTGCCAGCAGCACCAGCGGGAGAGGAGAGACCCAGTACTTC.

This clone was seen only once. This chain links TRBV6-6 with TRBJ2-5, with D unclear. The J call may be wrong; the DNA end is better matched by TRBJ2-7. Per the germline V gene, CDR1 is MNHNY and CDR2 is SVGAGI (reference sequence). The CDR3 sequence is 15 residues long. The CDR3 DNA is TGTGCCAGCAGTCCCACTGAAGGCAGGAATTACGAGCAGTACTTC. Amino acids: CASSPTEGRNYEQYF.